This TCR beta chain was recorded in a study of OX40 agonist ivuxolimab in advanced cancers. Germline V gives CDR1 LNHDA, CDR2 SQIVND (reference sequence). The ends lost 9 bases at V and 1 base at J; junction bases unmatched: 12. The CDR3 is 15 amino acids. TCRdb's copy holds only in-frame clones and misses some; the assay was immunoSEQ multiplex PCR. There are 60,000 or so clones in the sample; more than 65% occur only once, and under 0.65% lies in the top ten. The source was CD4+ or CD8+ T cells sorted from blood, collected in a trial of the OX40 agonist ivuxolimab. The V and J genes are TRBV19 and TRBJ2-7; TRBD1 matches 7 bases. The receptor was derived from an adult with an advanced solid tumor such as melanoma, head and neck, liver or kidney cancer. CDR3 nucleotides: TGTGCCAGCCGACACAGGGGTCTGAGTTCCTACGAGCAGTACTTC. This sequence encodes CASRHRGLSSYEQYF. Supplemented by reference TRBV19 and TRBJ2-7, the full variable domain reads DGGITQSPKYLFRKEGQNVTLSCEQNLNHDAMYWYRQDPGQGLRLIYYSQIVNDFQKGDIAEGYSVSREKKESFPLTVTSAQKNPTAFYLCASRHRGLSSYEQYFGPGTRLTVT.